This TCR beta chain was captured by sequencing in a study of tumor and adjacent non-tumor tissue in lung cancer. On the study more broadly: Patients were aged about 31 to 85, some 10 men and about 5 women, stage I to III. The study, taken as a whole, reports: Higher tumor TCR diversity was associated with shorter survival.

On this clonotype: Its cognate antigen is unknown. At one end the junction does not follow the germline gene, possibly because of a read error.

TCRbeta libraries were built with three rounds of nested PCR, modified from ARM-PCR. TCRdb fed the multiplex PCR reads into MiXCR, producing one record per CDR3 protein. The sample has roughly 66,000 distinct CDR3 sequences; around four fifths are singletons. This CDR3 spans 15 amino acids. CDR1 and CDR2 from the germline V gene are MNHEY and SVGEGT. The template was RNA from unsorted bulk tissue. The source material was lung tumor tissue. This chain uses TRBV6-2 or TRBV6-3 with TRBJ1-6, with D hard to call. The origin of this receptor is a man aged 60 to 75 with non-small cell lung cancer. CDR3 bases: TGTGCCGGCAGTTATCGGGAAGGCGATAATTCACCCCTTCACTTT. Residues: CAGSYREGDNSPLHF.